The T cell receptor (beta chain) described here comes from a study of T-cell reconstitution after alpha-beta-depleted transplantation in children. As for this clonotype: Its specificity is not known.

The TCRbeta library incorporated unique molecular identifiers. TCRdb processed the PCR reads anew with MiXCR; each CDR3 protein has one entry. The repertoire holds 81,000 or so distinct CDR3 sequences, 15% to 19% seen once, with about 20% in the top ten. V was pared by 0 bases and J by 6 bases, with 11 bases between. The germline gives CDR1 LGHDT, CDR2 YNNKEL (reference sequence). CDR3 length: 14 residues. Study-level findings and limits: Several hundred expanded graft clones reportedly were the source of alpha-beta T cells about two months after transplant.

The chain uses TRBV3-1 and TRBJ1-1; D is ambiguous. This material consisted of PBMCs, mostly from graft donor cells, taken 180 days after TCRalphabeta/CD19-depleted stem cell transplant. The receptor was isolated from a male patient between 2 and 10 years old who had a stem cell transplant for acute lymphoblastic leukemia, so the T cells may come from the graft donor. The CDR3 DNA follows: TGTGCCAGCAGCCAAGATTGGTTGACGCCTGAAGCTTTCTTT. This gives the protein CASSQDWLTPEAFF. Full variable domain (missing parts from reference TRBV3-1 and TRBJ1-1): DTAVSQTPKYLVTQMGNDKSIKCEQNLGHDTMYWYKQDSKKFLKIMFSYNNKELIINETVPNRFSPKSPDKAHLNLHINSLELGDSAVYFCASSQDWLTPEAFFGQGTRLTVV.